This T cell receptor beta chain stems from a study of blood T cell repertoires in COVID-19. At the level of the study: Specimens from acute and convalescent COVID-19 originated in the United States, Italy and Spain. T cells, B-cell-depleted T cells, or PBMCs supplied cDNA or gDNA.

This clone was found a few times. With 6 bases clipped from V and 7 bases from J, the junction kept 7 bases outside the gene matches. The CDR3 covers 14 residues. CDR1 is MDHEN and CDR2 is SYDVKM in the germline V gene. Authors' processing steps: Reference gene primer amplification yielded estimated nucleated cell counts. Profiled with immunoSEQ multiplex PCR; TCRdb holds only in-frame clones, not every one. D and trimming were read from the DNA, whereas the V and J calls and clone size are those reported in that table. The sample gives more than 80,000 clones, around four fifths of which show up once; roughly 15% is in the top ten.

The sequenced sample consisted of peripheral blood. The genes are TRBV28 and TRBJ1-5; 9 positions match TRBD1. The clonotype was recovered from a human donor in a cohort sampled during active COVID-19. The CDR3 spells CASRSQGAGQPQHF. The CDR3 region has the DNA TGTGCCAGCAGATCACAGGGGGCGGGACAGCCCCAGCATTTT.